The 24 T cell receptor beta chains in this list originate from one sample, sequenced in a study of cytomegalovirus exposure and HLA in healthy donors. PCR primers comprised 60 Vbeta and 13 Jbeta primers. The data were produced by immunoSEQ multiplex PCR, yet TCRdb's version contains in-frame clones alone and is incomplete. The table lists 50,000 or so clones. Sequencing used PBMCs. The receptors come from a man aged 35 to 55 in good health and CMV-seropositive.

The genes are TRBV6-5 and TRBJ2-5, with 7 bases lining up with TRBD2. Germline V gene data show CDR1 as MNHEY and CDR2 as SVGAGI. The junction had 7 bases not matched to a gene; V was cut back by 11 bases and J by 1 base. CDR3 length equals 13 residues. The CDR3, as DNA: TGTGCCGCGGCTCGGGAGGTCCAAGAGACCCAGTACTTC. Translation: CAAAREVQETQYF.

The rearrangement uses TRBV6-5 and TRBJ2-1, with 14 bases aligning to TRBD2. Germline V gene data show CDR1 as MNHEY and CDR2 as SVGAGI. The CDR3 runs to 16 residues. The J segment lost 7 bases and the V segment lost 4 bases, leaving 6 bases of the junction unmatched. CDR3 in DNA: TGTGCCAGCAGTTCCCCGGGACTAGCGGGAGATAATGAGCAGTTCTTC. Translated, it gives CASSSPGLAGDNEQFF.

This rearrangement joins TRBV28 to TRBJ2-5; a possible D gene is TRBD2 (6 bases). The end of the DNA is better explained by TRBJ2-7, so the J call may be wrong. This CDR3 spans 13 amino acids. CDR1 and CDR2 from the germline V gene are MDHEN and SYDVKM. The chain's CDR3 is CASSSPPGVEQYF. The CDR3 DNA sequence: TGTGCCAGCAGTTCTCCTCCGGGGGTCGAGCAGTACTTC.

The chain recombines TRBV6-5 with TRBJ2-2; 9 bases are a match to TRBD2. Unmatched junction bases numbered 3, after V lost 0 bases and J lost 7 bases. This CDR3 comprises 15 residues. Germline V gene data show CDR1 as MNHEY and CDR2 as SVGAGI. The CDR3 here is CASSYSGLAIGELFF. Here the CDR3 DNA reads TGTGCCAGCAGTTACTCAGGACTAGCGATCGGGGAGCTGTTTTTT.

The genes are TRBV18 and TRBJ2-7; maybe TRBD1 (5 bases). CDR3 size: 13 residues. Between the trimmed V and J ends, which lost 3 bases and 3 bases, there was a span of 9 bases. CDR1 and CDR2 from the germline V gene are KGHSH and LQKENI. The CDR3 bases are TGTGCCAGCTCACCGGACATGTTCTACGAGCAGTACTTC. Its protein product is CASSPDMFYEQYF.

The CDR3 sequence: CASSLGLAEYEQYF. CDR3 DNA sequence: TGTGCCAGCAGCCTGGGACTAGCGGAATACGAGCAGTACTTC. The chain is built from TRBV11-2 and TRBJ2-7, with 11 bases identical to TRBD2. Germline CDR1 reads SGHAT; CDR2 reads FQNNGV. CDR3 length: 14 residues. Unmatched junction bases numbered 4, after V lost 5 bases and J lost 4 bases.

The rearrangement links TRBV6-6 to TRBJ2-1; TRBD2 matches at 15 bases. Germline V lookup: CDR1 MNHNY, CDR2 SVGAGI (reference sequence). This CDR3 spans 16 amino acids. J gave up 4 bases and V 8 bases, and 6 bases lay outside the gene matches. CDR3 loop: CASGTSGGIIYNEQFF. In nucleotides, the CDR3 is TGTGCCAGCGGGACTAGCGGGGGGATAATATACAATGAGCAGTTCTTC.

The chain links TRBV6-5 to TRBJ2-7; tentative D call: TRBD2 (6 bases). The germline V gene encodes CDR1 MNHEY and CDR2 SVGAGI. Trimming removed 5 bases from V and 7 bases from J, with 9 bases in between. This CDR3 spans 11 amino acids. As DNA, the CDR3 is TGTGCCAGCAGTGGTGGGGGGGAGCAGTACTTC. Its translation: CASSGGGEQYF.

The chain couples TRBV5-1 to TRBJ1-1; the match to TRBD1 covers 7 bases. The CDR3 sequence is 14 residues long. CDR1 and CDR2 from the germline V gene are SGHRS and YFSETQ. V lost 1 base, J lost 7 bases, and 7 bases stayed unmatched. CDR3 nucleotide sequence: TGCGCCAGCAGCTTGCAGGACAGGAGGGATGAAGCTTTCTTT. This translates into CASSLQDRRDEAFF.

The genes are TRBV10-1 and TRBJ2-7; 10 bases are shared with TRBD1. The V and J ends lost 6 bases and 5 bases, in that order; junction bases with no gene match: 1. CDR3 length: 12 amino acids. The germline V gene has CDR1 WNHNN and CDR2 SYGVQD (reference sequence). In nucleotides, the CDR3 is TGCGCCAGCAGGGGACAGGGGAACGAGCAGTACTTC. It codes for CASRGQGNEQYF.

This CDR3 reads CALGTGGRYEQYF. The CDR3 DNA follows: TGTGCCCTGGGGACAGGGGGCAGGTACGAGCAGTACTTC. This chain connects TRBV30 to TRBJ2-7; 12 nucleotides match TRBD1. The CDR3 covers 13 residues. The germline V gene encodes CDR1 GTSNPN and CDR2 SVGIG (reference sequence). Trimming cost V 8 bases and J 4 bases; bases outside gene matches: 6.

The V and J genes are TRBV5-8 and TRBJ2-3; D is undetermined. V shed 4 bases and J shed 2 bases, with 11 bases lying between them. Looked up from germline, CDR1 is SGHTS and CDR2 is YDEGEE. This CDR3 spans 14 amino acids. The CDR3 DNA reads TGTGCCAGCAGCCCCCCGGTAACCACAGATACGCAGTATTTT. The encoded protein is CASSPPVTTDTQYF.

Details on this clone: This sample includes further DNA sequences coding for the same CDR3. The chain has TRBV5-6 and TRBJ2-7; tentatively, D is TRBD2 (6 bases). Trimming left V 0 bases short and J 2 bases short, with 24 bases between. This CDR3 contains 19 residues. CDR1 SGHDT and CDR2 YYEEEE come from the germline V gene. The CDR3 nucleotides read TGTGCCAGCAGCTTGGAACCTTCAGTAGGGCTAGCGCCGACCTACGAGCAGTACTTC. Encoded protein: CASSLEPSVGLAPTYEQYF. The whole variable domain, remainder taken from reference TRBV5-6 and TRBJ2-7, is DAGVTQSPTHLIKTRGQQVTLRCSPKSGHDTVSWYQQALGQGPQFIFQYYEEEERQRGNFPDRFSGHQFPNYSSELNVNALLLGDSALYLCASSLEPSVGLAPTYEQYFGPGTRLTVT.

On this clone itself: Other DNA sequences in this sample translate to the same CDR3. This rearrangement joins TRBV6-1 to TRBJ2-3; TRBD2 matches 12 bases. CDR3 length: 15 residues. Germline V gene sequence: CDR1 MNHNS, CDR2 SASEGT. Unmatched junction bases numbered 1, after V lost 2 bases and J lost 4 bases. The chain's CDR3 is CASSELAGGPDTQYF. The CDR3 DNA reads TGTGCCAGCAGTGAACTAGCGGGGGGGCCAGATACGCAGTATTTT.

The V gene is TRBV28, the J gene TRBJ1-5; maybe TRBD1 (5 bases). The germline CDR1 and CDR2 sequences are MDHEN and SYDVKM. The V end was cut by 6 bases, the J end by 2 bases, with 8 bases between. The CDR3 consists of 13 residues. In DNA, the CDR3 is TGTGCCAGCAGGGGCAGGGGCAATCAGCCCCAGCATTTT. Encoded protein: CASRGRGNQPQHF.

The rearrangement joins TRBV5-6 to TRBJ2-2; D remains unclear. Trimming stripped 7 bases from V and 6 bases from J, with 4 bases between. Germline V gene lookup returns CDR1 SGHDT and CDR2 YYEEEE. This CDR3 region has 10 residues. The CDR3, as DNA: TGTGCCAGCCCCGCCGGGGAGCTGTTTTTT. This translates into CASPAGELFF.

This chain joins TRBV5-1 and TRBJ2-3, with TRBD2 identical over 12 bases. CDR1 is SGHRS, CDR2 YFSETQ, per germline. This CDR3 region has 14 residues. V lost 7 bases, J lost 9 bases, and 9 bases stayed unmatched. CDR3 sequence (DNA): TGCGCCAGCTCCTCTAGCGGGAGGGCCATGACGCAGTATTTT. It yields the protein CASSSSGRAMTQYF.

J is TRBJ1-1 and V is TRBV15; the match to TRBD1 covers 9 bases. This CDR3 is 14 amino acids long. The junction had 8 bases not matched to a gene; V was cut back by 10 bases and J by 2 bases. Germline V lookup: CDR1 LNHNV, CDR2 YYDKDF (reference sequence). This chain's CDR3 is CAIRTGEYNTEAFF. The CDR3 DNA reads as TGTGCCATAAGGACAGGGGAATACAACACTGAAGCTTTCTTT.

V gene TRBV5-1 combines with J gene TRBJ2-3; D gene ambiguous. CDR1 and CDR2 (germline): SGHRS, YFSETQ. Trimming shortened V by 4 bases and J by 1 base, and 10 bases separated the two germline ends. The CDR3 length is 14 residues. CDR3 sequence: CASSRWAGTDTQYF. The CDR3 DNA reads as TGCGCCAGCAGCCGCTGGGCAGGCACAGATACGCAGTATTTT.

The chain links TRBV6-1 to TRBJ2-1; the D gene is possibly TRBD1 (6 bases). This CDR3 is built from 15 residues. The V end was cut by 1 base, the J end by 2 bases, with 9 bases between. Germline V gene sequence: CDR1 MNHNS, CDR2 SASEGT. Here the CDR3 reads CASSEGEGAYNEQFF. The CDR3 nucleotides read TGTGCCAGCAGTGAAGGAGAGGGGGCCTACAATGAGCAGTTCTTC.

The V gene is TRBV9, the J gene TRBJ1-5; weak D call: TRBD1 (6 bases). Germline CDR1 and CDR2: SGDLS and YYNGEE. The CDR3 extends over 13 amino acids. V was trimmed by 5 bases and J by 7 bases, leaving 13 bases between them. The CDR3 sequence: CASSKGVLQPQHF. The CDR3 nucleotides read TGTGCCAGCAGTAAGGGGGTGCTGCAGCCCCAGCATTTT.

The chain combines TRBV9 with TRBJ1-1; TRBD1 agrees at 9 bases. The length of the CDR3 is 13 residues. Germline V lookup: CDR1 SGDLS, CDR2 YYNGEE. Germline trimming cut 4 bases from V and 7 bases from J; bases unmatched to any gene: 5. Here the CDR3 reads CASSIRDRDEAFF. CDR3 coding DNA: TGTGCCAGCAGCATCCGGGACAGGGATGAAGCTTTCTTT.

The rearrangement joins TRBV6-1 to TRBJ2-7; 11 bases match TRBD2. Trimming removed 6 bases from V and 3 bases from J; junction bases left unmatched: 4. The length of the CDR3 is 14 residues. In germline, CDR1 is MNHNS, CDR2 SASEGT. The CDR3 loop is CASRPTSGGYEQYF. The CDR3 nucleotides are TGTGCCAGCAGACCCACTAGCGGGGGCTACGAGCAGTACTTC.

The J gene is TRBJ2-7, the V gene TRBV19; tentatively, D is TRBD1 (7 bases). This CDR3 comprises 14 residues. V lost 5 bases and J lost 4, with 15 bases in between. Germline V gene sequence: CDR1 LNHDA, CDR2 SQIVND (reference sequence). The CDR3 spells CASSAAGGGYEQYF. The CDR3 region has the DNA TGTGCCAGTAGTGCGGCAGGGGGAGGATACGAGCAGTACTTC.